This T cell receptor (beta chain) was identified during a study of blood T cell repertoires in COVID-19 (dated by TCRdb to the early 2020s). Some background on the complete study: Samples from collaborators originated in the United States, Italy and Spain and spanned both the acute and convalescent phases of COVID-19. The repertoires were released in a freely available public database intended as a resource for research on the immune response to SARS-CoV-2. The prospective study material was composed of cDNA or gDNA derived from T cells, B-cell-depleted T cells, or PBMCs. The samples were drawn from the first 160 participants of the ongoing ImmuneRACE study and from 950 to 1,500 subjects provided by 6 global collaborators. Deeply sampled blood TCRbeta repertoires from subjects exposed to, actively infected with, or recovered from COVID-19 were included in the dataset. Where available, HLA class I and class II types were taken from metadata supplied by the sample provider and were not determined by assay-based typing. Sample metadata almost always included a de-identified subject ID, COVID-19 status, age in years and sex.

Each collaborating institution followed its own protocols to collect whole blood in K2EDTA tubes. For TCRbeta analysis, collaborators shipped samples as frozen whole blood, isolated PBMCs, or DNA extracted from either of those sample types. V loses 2 bases of germline sequence and J loses 5 bases, and the interval between the two ends is 10 bases. The germline V gene (reference sequence) gives CDR1 as SEHNR and CDR2 as FQNEAQ. Measured from the cysteine to the phenylalanine, the CDR3 is 14 residues long. Only CDR3 DNA remains: 42 bases, in frame from the first base. Summary of the overall study and its limitations: The amount of clinical and demographic metadata varied by source and participant and was provided uncurated.

About this clone itself: Its specific antigen is unknown. The record has no base qualities; no much larger clone is one base away.

TCRbeta CDR3 regions were amplified from genomic DNA by means of the immunoSEQ Assay, a bias-controlled multiplex PCR. As for the original processing: The number of nucleated cells in each sample was estimated from the amplification of reference gene primers within the assay. Sequence reads were collapsed and filtered to measure the absolute abundance of every unique TCRbeta CDR3 rearrangement. For each sample, productive Simpson clonality was calculated as the square root of Simpson's diversity index across productive rearrangements. Entries here come from immuneACCESS through TCRdb and include only in-frame sequences with V and J called. Some clones fail to appear in such tables; in the studies checked, an unresolved V gene covers under half of the shortfall, and the cause of the remainder is unknown. V and J calls and clone size follow that table, whereas D and trimming were derived from the DNA. The sample data list 65,000 to 95,000 clones, and approximately 88% of these were observed just once. The ten largest clones represent 6% to 8% of the sample.

The clonotype originates from a man aged 70-80 years with acute or convalescent COVID-19. Sequencing was performed on peripheral blood. The rearrangement combines TRBV7-9 with TRBJ1-5; a tentative D match to TRBD1 spans 6 bases. The DNA reads TGTGCCAGCAGCTTAAGGGGGAGTGATCAGCCCCAGCATTTT. This is translated as CASSLRGSDQPQHF. The reference TRBV7-9 and TRBJ1-5 proteins fill in what lies around the CDR3, so the full variable domain reads DTGVSQNPRHKITKRGQNVTFRCDPISEHNRLYWYRQTLGQGPEFLTYFQNEAQLEKSRLLSDRFSAERPKGSFSTLEIQRTEQGDSAMYLCASSLRGSDQPQHFGDGTRLSIL.